The clone carrying this T cell receptor beta chain came up a few times. Its antigen remains unknown. It was one heparinised blood draw, averaging about 0.12 L, that each donor gave. Researchers reported sorting CD4+ naive, central memory, regulatory and stem cell-like memory cells via CD45RO/CCR7/CD25/CD127/CD95/CD27. Germline CDR1 reads SGHTA; CDR2 reads FQGNSA. The CDR3 is 13 amino acids. V dropped 4 bases and J dropped 2 bases, with 8 bases sitting between them. These data originate in a study of beta chain features in type 1 diabetes. Study outcomes and limitations: High-TCR-expressing cells could be over-represented by cDNA sequencing. Within each of all four CD4+ subsets, Type 1 diabetes patients had TCRB CDR3s that were moderately but significantly shorter.

Expressed TCRB transcripts were sequenced because the isolated RNA had all been reverse transcribed beforehand. An average around 3.5 million reads came from naive, central memory and regulatory T cell samples. Libraries were prepared by immunoSEQ multiplex PCR; TCRdb keeps only in-frame clonotypes and omits some of them. The sample has some 350,000 clones; around 10% are singletons. This chain connects TRBV7-2 to TRBJ1-1, with D perhaps TRBD1 (5 bases). The TCR was taken from a young man with type 1 diabetes. Sample: central memory CD4+ T cells from blood. For the CDR3, the DNA is TGTGCCAGCAGCTGGACACTTAACACTGAAGCTTTCTTT. It translates to CASSWTLNTEAFF.